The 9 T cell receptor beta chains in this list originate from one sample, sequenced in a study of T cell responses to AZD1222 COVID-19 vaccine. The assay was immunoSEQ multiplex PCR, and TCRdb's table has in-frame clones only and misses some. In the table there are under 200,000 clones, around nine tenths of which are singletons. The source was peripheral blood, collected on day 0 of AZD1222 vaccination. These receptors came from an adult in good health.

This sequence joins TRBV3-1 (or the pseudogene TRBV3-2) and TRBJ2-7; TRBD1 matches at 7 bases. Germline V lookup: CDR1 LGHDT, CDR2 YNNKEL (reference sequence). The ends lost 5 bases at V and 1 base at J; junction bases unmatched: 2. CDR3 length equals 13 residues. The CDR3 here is CASSWDRSYEQYF. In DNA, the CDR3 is TGTGCCAGCAGCTGGGACAGATCCTACGAGCAGTACTTC.

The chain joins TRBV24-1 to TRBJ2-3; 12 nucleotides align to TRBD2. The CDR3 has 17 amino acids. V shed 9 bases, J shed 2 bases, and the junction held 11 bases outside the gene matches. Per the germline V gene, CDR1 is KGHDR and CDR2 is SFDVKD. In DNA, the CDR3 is TGTGCCACCGGGAAATGGGGACTAGCGGGTAACACAGATACGCAGTATTTT. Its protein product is CATGKWGLAGNTDTQYF.

This CDR3 is CASSPGTSGGVNTQYF. Here the CDR3 DNA reads TGTGCCAGCAGCCCCGGGACTAGCGGGGGAGTAAATACGCAGTATTTT. The V call is TRBV7-3, the J call TRBJ2-3; TRBD2 matches 14 bases. The CDR3 length is 16 residues. The ends lost 5 bases at V and 7 bases at J; junction bases unmatched: 8. CDR1 SGHTA and CDR2 FQGTGA come from the germline V gene. Full variable domain (missing parts from reference TRBV7-3 and TRBJ2-3): GAGVSQTPSNKVTEKGKYVELRCDPISGHTALYWYRQSLGQGPEFLIYFQGTGAADDSGLPNDRFFAVRPEGSVSTLKIQRTERGDSAVYLCASSPGTSGGVNTQYFGPGTRLTVL.

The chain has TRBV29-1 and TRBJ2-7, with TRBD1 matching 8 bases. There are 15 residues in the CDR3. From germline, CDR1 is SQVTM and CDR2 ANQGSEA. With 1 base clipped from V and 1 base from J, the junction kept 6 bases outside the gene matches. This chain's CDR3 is CSVEGGTGGSYEQYF. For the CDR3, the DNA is TGCAGCGTTGAAGGGGGAACAGGGGGATCCTACGAGCAGTACTTC.

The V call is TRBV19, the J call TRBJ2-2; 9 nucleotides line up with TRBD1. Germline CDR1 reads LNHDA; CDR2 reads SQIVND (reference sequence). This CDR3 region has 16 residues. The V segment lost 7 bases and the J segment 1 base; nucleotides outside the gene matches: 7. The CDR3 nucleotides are TGTGCCAGTAAAGCACAGGGGGCAGGGAACACCGGGGAGCTGTTTTTT. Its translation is CASKAQGAGNTGELFF.

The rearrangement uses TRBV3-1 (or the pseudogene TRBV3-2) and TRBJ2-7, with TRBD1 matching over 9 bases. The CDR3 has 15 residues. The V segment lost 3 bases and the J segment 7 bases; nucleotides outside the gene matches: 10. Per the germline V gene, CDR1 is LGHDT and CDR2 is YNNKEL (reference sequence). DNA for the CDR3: TGTGCCAGCAGCCACACCGGGACAGGGAGGTGGGAGCAGTACTTC. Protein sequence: CASSHTGTGRWEQYF.

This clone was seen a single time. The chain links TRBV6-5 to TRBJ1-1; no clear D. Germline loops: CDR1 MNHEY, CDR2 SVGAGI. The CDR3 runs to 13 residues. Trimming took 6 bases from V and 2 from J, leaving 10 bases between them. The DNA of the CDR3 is TGTGCCAGCAGCTTTCAGATTAACACTGAAGCTTTCTTT. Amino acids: CASSFQINTEAFF.

CDR3 amino acids: CASSDPGQGRGVTDTQYF. For the CDR3, the DNA is TGTGCCAGCAGCGACCCGGGACAGGGGCGCGGGGTCACAGATACGCAGTATTTT. The chain links TRBV11-2 to TRBJ2-3; TRBD1 aligns across 10 bases. The germline gives CDR1 SGHAT, CDR2 FQNNGV. The CDR3 totals 18 residues. V was pared by 5 bases and J by 2 bases, with 13 bases of the junction left unmatched.

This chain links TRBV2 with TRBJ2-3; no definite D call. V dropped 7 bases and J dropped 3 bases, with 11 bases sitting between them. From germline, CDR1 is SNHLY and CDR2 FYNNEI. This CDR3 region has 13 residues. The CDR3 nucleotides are TGTGCCAGCATGGGAAGGTTAACAGATACGCAGTATTTT. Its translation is CASMGRLTDTQYF. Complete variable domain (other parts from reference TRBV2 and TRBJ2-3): EPEVTQTPSHQVTQMGQEVILRCVPISNHLYFYWYRQILGQKVEFLVSFYNNEISEKSEIFDDQFSVERPDGSNFTLKIRSTKLEDSAMYFCASMGRLTDTQYFGPGTRLTVL.